These 19 T cell receptor beta chains originate from one sample sequenced in a study of regulatory T cells in long-lasting Graves disease. Building the TCR beta libraries relied on iRepertoire HTBI primers, and CDR3 regions underwent Arm-PCR. MiXCR, run by TCRdb on the multiplex PCR reads, gives a single entry per CDR3 protein. The sample carries 300,000 or so distinct CDR3 sequences, 15% to 20% recorded once. Time point here: persistent/refractory GD, antithyroid drugs over 5 years with positive TRAb. PBMCs were the source of the RNA used for TCR sequencing. The specimen comprised peripheral blood mononuclear cells (PBMCs), sampled when the disease was refractory, from a patient treated with antithyroid drugs. The receptors derive from a female donor with Graves disease.

This clonotype was counted ten times or more. The chain recombines TRBV9 with TRBJ1-2, with a tentative D call TRBD1 (6 bases). In germline, CDR1 is SGDLS, CDR2 YYNGEE. This CDR3 contains 16 residues. Trimming cost V 3 bases and J 6 bases, with 21 bases left between them. CDR3 nucleotides: TGTGCCAGCAGCGCACCTGTGGGCAGGGGAGAGGATGGCTACACCTTC. Protein product: CASSAPVGRGEDGYTF.

V is TRBV28 and J is TRBJ2-1; TRBD2 matches at 7 bases. The germline CDR1 and CDR2 sequences are MDHEN and SYDVKM. The CDR3 totals 15 residues. With V trimmed by 6 bases and J by 7 bases, 12 bases remained unmatched. CDR3 sequence (DNA): TGTGCCAGCAGGGCGGGGGACCGACCCAGGAATGAGCAGTTCTTC. Translating it yields CASRAGDRPRNEQFF. The whole variable domain, remainder taken from reference TRBV28 and TRBJ2-1, is DVKVTQSSRYLVKRTGEKVFLECVQDMDHENMFWYRQDPGLGLRLIYFSYDVKMKEKGDIPEGYSVSREKKERFSLILESASTNQTSMYLCASRAGDRPRNEQFFGPGTRLTVL.

In its sample, this clonotype was seen a few times. This chain joins TRBV13 and TRBJ2-2; the D gene is possibly TRBD1 (5 bases). CDR1 is PRHDT and CDR2 is FYEKMQ in the germline V gene (reference sequence). The CDR3 is made up of 16 amino acids. V gave up 0 bases and J gave up 4 bases, with 12 bases separating them. This CDR3 is CASSLGPGSGTGELFF. CDR3 sequence (DNA): TGTGCCAGCAGCTTAGGCCCAGGGTCAGGCACCGGGGAGCTGTTTTTT. Variable domain in full (rest from reference TRBV13 and TRBJ2-2): AAGVIQSPRHLIKEKRETATLKCYPIPRHDTVYWYQQGPGQDPQFLISFYEKMQSDKGSIPDRFSAQQFSDYHSELNMSSLELGDSALYFCASSLGPGSGTGELFFGEGSRLTVL.

This clonotype was seen a few times. The chain combines TRBV20-1 with TRBJ1-5, with a possible D match to TRBD1 (5 bases). Germline V lookup: CDR1 DFQATT, CDR2 SNEGSKA (reference sequence). With 7 bases removed from V and 3 bases from J, the gap between germline ends came to 16 bases. The CDR3 has 14 residues. The CDR3 region has the DNA TGCAGTGTCAGACGGCAGGGTAACAATCAGCCCCAGCATTTT. Protein sequence: CSVRRQGNNQPQHF.

This clonotype was detected a few times. The chain joins TRBV7-9 to TRBJ1-2; D perhaps matches TRBD1 (5 bases). The CDR3 is 13 residues long. Germline V gene data show CDR1 as SEHNR and CDR2 as FQNEAQ (reference sequence). The ends were cut back, 2 bases at V and 8 bases at J, with 12 bases in the middle. CDR3 sequence: CASSLSQGTGYTF. The CDR3 region has the DNA TGTGCCAGCAGCTTAAGTCAAGGGACGGGCTACACCTTC.

The chain couples TRBV6-1 to TRBJ1-1; a possible D gene is TRBD1 (6 bases). V lost 3 bases and J 7 bases, leaving 12 bases between the germline ends. This CDR3 is 13 amino acids long. Germline lookup yields CDR1 MNHNS and CDR2 SASEGT. DNA for the CDR3: TGTGCCAGCAGTGAGGTCAGGGGCCGTGAAGCTTTCTTT. Residues: CASSEVRGREAFF.

There are a few counts of this clonotype. The chain uses TRBV15 and TRBJ1-5; TRBD1 is a possible D gene (5 bases). Germline V gene data show CDR1 as LNHNV and CDR2 as YYDKDF (reference sequence). The CDR3 sequence is 16 residues long. V was cut by 2 bases and J by 1 base, with 12 bases left in between. As DNA, the CDR3 is TGTGCCACCAGCAGAAATCAGGGAGGGAGCAATCAGCCCCAGCATTTT. Translating gives CATSRNQGGSNQPQHF.

This clonotype was counted many times. V usage is TRBV11-2 and J usage is TRBJ1-3; 8 bases agree with TRBD1. The V segment lost 5 bases and the J segment 2 bases; nucleotides outside the gene matches: 11. CDR1 SGHAT and CDR2 FQNNGV come from the germline V gene. This CDR3 comprises 17 residues. In DNA form, the CDR3 reads TGTGCCAGCAGCGCCCGACAGGGGACGATTCCTGGAAACACCATATATTTT. Its translation: CASSARQGTIPGNTIYF.

The rearrangement links TRBV29-1 to TRBJ2-5; 9 bases match TRBD2. The CDR3 runs 14 residues. After removal of 6 bases from V and 4 bases from J, the junction contained 9 bases not matched to a gene. Germline CDR1 SQVTM, CDR2 ANQGSEA. The CDR3 spells CSVLAGRGVETQYF. Written as DNA, the CDR3 is TGCAGCGTGCTAGCGGGAAGGGGGGTAGAGACCCAGTACTTC.

The chain carries TRBV28 and TRBJ2-1; 14 positions match TRBD2. V dropped 5 bases and J dropped 4; count of bases not matched to a gene: 4. CDR1 MDHEN and CDR2 SYDVKM come from the germline V gene. The CDR3 contains 16 residues. The CDR3 sequence is CASSPGLAGVYNEQFF. CDR3 sequence (DNA): TGTGCCAGCAGTCCGGGACTAGCGGGAGTGTACAATGAGCAGTTCTTC.

This clonotype has a count of ten or more. The chain recombines TRBV28 with TRBJ1-2; D not certain. This CDR3 is built from 11 residues. Germline loops: CDR1 MDHEN, CDR2 SYDVKM. Trimming cost V 3 bases and J 6 bases, with 5 bases left between them. The CDR3 reads CASSFYDGYTF. The CDR3 nucleotides read TGTGCCAGCAGTTTTTACGATGGCTACACCTTC.

This clonotype was counted only a few times. This chain uses TRBV4-1 with TRBJ1-4; D gene uncertain. This CDR3 is built from 13 residues. V gave up 4 bases and J gave up 14 bases, with 17 bases separating them. Germline loops: CDR1 MGHRA, CDR2 YSYEKL. In DNA form, the CDR3 reads TGCGCCAGCAGCCTCCTGGGTTTGGGTGGGCTGTTTTTT. Protein product: CASSLLGLGGLFF.

This chain uses TRBV2 with TRBJ2-3, with 8 bases identical to TRBD2. The CDR3 spans 15 residues. V lost 8 bases, J lost 1 base, and 8 bases stayed unmatched. Germline CDR1 SNHLY, CDR2 FYNNEI. This chain's CDR3 is CASATGGGRTDTQYF. CDR3 bases: TGTGCCAGCGCGACTGGCGGGGGGCGCACAGATACGCAGTATTTT. Full variable domain (outside the CDR3, taken from reference TRBV2 and TRBJ2-3): EPEVTQTPSHQVTQMGQEVILRCVPISNHLYFYWYRQILGQKVEFLVSFYNNEISEKSEIFDDQFSVERPDGSNFTLKIRSTKLEDSAMYFCASATGGGRTDTQYFGPGTRLTVL.

This clonotype was observed many times. The rearrangement uses TRBV3-1 and TRBJ2-7, with D possibly being TRBD1 or TRBD2 (6 bases each). Looked up from germline, CDR1 is LGHDT and CDR2 is YNNKEL (reference sequence). The germline V and J ends were trimmed by 8 bases and 3 bases, with 11 bases remaining between them. The CDR3 has 12 amino acids. The CDR3 region is CASGGGNYEQYF. DNA of the CDR3: TGTGCCAGCGGGGGCGGGAACTACGAGCAGTACTTC.

This clonotype was seen at least ten times. The rearrangement links TRBV10-3 to TRBJ1-5; D is ambiguous. Germline V gene lookup returns CDR1 ENHRY and CDR2 SYGVKD. Deletions cut 3 bases from V and 0 bases from J, with 3 bases between. The CDR3 is 13 amino acids. The DNA of the CDR3 is TGTGCCATCAGTGATATTAGCAATCAGCCCCAGCATTTT. It is translated as CAISDISNQPQHF.

In its sample, this clonotype was seen many times. This chain joins TRBV6-2 or TRBV6-3 and TRBJ1-5; D not certain. V was clipped by 2 bases and J by 6 bases, with 14 bases between them. This CDR3 contains 15 residues. The germline V gene encodes CDR1 MNHEY and CDR2 SVGEGT. The CDR3 reads CASSYLKPTGQPQHF. The CDR3 nucleotides are TGTGCCAGCAGTTACCTAAAACCGACTGGTCAGCCCCAGCATTTT.

CDR3 in amino acids: CASSGQGGQETQYF. CDR3 sequence (DNA): TGTGCCAGCAGCGGACAGGGGGGCCAAGAGACCCAGTACTTC. This chain joins TRBV9 and TRBJ2-5, with 9 positions matching TRBD1. The V gene end was trimmed by 3 bases and the J gene end by 1 base; junction bases not matched to a gene: 1. CDR1 SGDLS and CDR2 YYNGEE come from the germline V gene. The length of the CDR3 is 14 residues.

The chain is built from TRBV7-2 and TRBJ1-2; tentative D call: TRBD1 (5 bases). Germline V gives CDR1 SGHTA, CDR2 FQGNSA. V was shortened by 5 bases and J by 1 base, with 17 bases between the two germline ends. CDR3 length equals 16 residues. CDR3 residues: CASSRTPGQRNYGYTF. DNA of the CDR3: TGTGCCAGCAGCAGAACACCCGGACAACGTAACTATGGCTACACCTTC.

Here the CDR3 reads CASSLAGVDTQYF. CDR3 DNA sequence: TGTGCCAGCAGTCTAGCGGGAGTAGATACGCAGTATTTT. This sequence joins TRBV2 and TRBJ2-3; 10 nucleotides align to TRBD2. The germline CDR1 and CDR2 sequences are SNHLY and FYNNEI. The CDR3 runs to 13 residues. The junction had 1 base not matched to a gene; V was cut back by 5 bases and J by 5 bases.